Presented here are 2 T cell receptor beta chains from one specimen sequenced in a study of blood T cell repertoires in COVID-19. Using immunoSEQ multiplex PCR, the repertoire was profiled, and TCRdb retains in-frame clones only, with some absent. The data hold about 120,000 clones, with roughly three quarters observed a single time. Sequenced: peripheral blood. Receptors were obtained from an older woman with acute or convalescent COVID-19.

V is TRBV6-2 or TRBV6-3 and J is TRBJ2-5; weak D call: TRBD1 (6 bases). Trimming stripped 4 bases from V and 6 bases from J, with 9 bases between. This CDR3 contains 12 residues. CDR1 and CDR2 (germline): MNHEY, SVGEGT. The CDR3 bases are TGTGCCAGCAGTTCAGGGGAAAAGACCCAGTACTTC. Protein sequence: CASSSGEKTQYF.

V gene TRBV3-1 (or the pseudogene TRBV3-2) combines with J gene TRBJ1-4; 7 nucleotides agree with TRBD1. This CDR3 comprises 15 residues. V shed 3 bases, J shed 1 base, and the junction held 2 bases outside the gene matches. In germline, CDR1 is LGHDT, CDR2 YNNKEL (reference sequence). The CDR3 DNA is TGTGCCAGCAGCCATCGACAGGGAACTAATGAAAAACTGTTTTTT. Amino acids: CASSHRQGTNEKLFF.